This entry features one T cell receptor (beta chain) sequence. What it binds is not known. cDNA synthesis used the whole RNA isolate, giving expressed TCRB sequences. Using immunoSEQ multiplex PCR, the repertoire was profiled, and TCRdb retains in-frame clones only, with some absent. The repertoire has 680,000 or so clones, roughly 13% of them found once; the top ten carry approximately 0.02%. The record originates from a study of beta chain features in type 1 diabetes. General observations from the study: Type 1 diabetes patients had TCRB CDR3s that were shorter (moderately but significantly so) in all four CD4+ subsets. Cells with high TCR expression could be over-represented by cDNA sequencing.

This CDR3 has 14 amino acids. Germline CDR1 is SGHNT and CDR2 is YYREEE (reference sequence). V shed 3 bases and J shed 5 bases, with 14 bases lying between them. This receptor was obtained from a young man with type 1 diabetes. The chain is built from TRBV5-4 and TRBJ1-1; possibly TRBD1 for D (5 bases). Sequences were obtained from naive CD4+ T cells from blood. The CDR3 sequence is CASSWSGPGTEAFF. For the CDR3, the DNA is TGTGCCAGCAGCTGGTCAGGGCCGGGGACTGAAGCTTTCTTT.